This TCR beta chain was found in a study of cytomegalovirus exposure and HLA in healthy donors. Study-wide points: Highest at DRB1 and lowest at HLA-C, TCR association rates differed among HLA loci in a later analysis. As a later analysis revealed, most CMV-associated TCR beta chains appeared HLA-restricted. Compared with the approximately 700-donor mean, an Asian-associated ancestry cluster reportedly had fewer N-insertions, according to a later analysis.

Only a few counts were recorded for this clone. What it recognizes is unknown. From germline, CDR1 is ENHRY and CDR2 SYGVKD. V was cut by 6 bases and J by 2 bases, with 17 bases left in between. The CDR3 has 15 amino acids. The primer mix had 60 Vbeta and 13 Jbeta primers. Some clones are missing from TCRdb's copy, which holds only in-frame ones; the method was immunoSEQ multiplex PCR. The sample records 150,000 to 200,000 clones, roughly 80% being singletons. This sequence was found in a young man in good health and CMV-seropositive. Source material: PBMCs. The chain is built from TRBV10-3 and TRBJ2-7, with a possible D match to TRBD2 (6 bases). The CDR3 is CAISGGDTSAYEQYF. CDR3 in DNA: TGTGCCATCAGCGGGGGAGACACTTCAGCCTACGAGCAGTACTTC.